Below, one T cell receptor beta chain is given with its context. The CDR3 totals 13 residues. Trimming took off 6 bases at V and 1 base at J, with 9 bases between the two ends. The germline gives CDR1 LNHDA, CDR2 SQIVND (reference sequence). The entry originates in a study of control samples from healthy donors and cancer patients. Data came from immunoSEQ multiplex PCR; TCRdb stores just in-frame clones and leaves some out. The data hold approximately 150,000 clones, with about 91% observed a single time. This TCR derives from a man under 40 in good health. The rearrangement links TRBV19 to TRBJ1-1; D not certain. Material for sequencing was blood. In nucleotides, the CDR3 is TGTGCCAGTAGACGTAGAGGGAACACTGAAGCTTTCTTT. Translating gives CASRRRGNTEAFF.